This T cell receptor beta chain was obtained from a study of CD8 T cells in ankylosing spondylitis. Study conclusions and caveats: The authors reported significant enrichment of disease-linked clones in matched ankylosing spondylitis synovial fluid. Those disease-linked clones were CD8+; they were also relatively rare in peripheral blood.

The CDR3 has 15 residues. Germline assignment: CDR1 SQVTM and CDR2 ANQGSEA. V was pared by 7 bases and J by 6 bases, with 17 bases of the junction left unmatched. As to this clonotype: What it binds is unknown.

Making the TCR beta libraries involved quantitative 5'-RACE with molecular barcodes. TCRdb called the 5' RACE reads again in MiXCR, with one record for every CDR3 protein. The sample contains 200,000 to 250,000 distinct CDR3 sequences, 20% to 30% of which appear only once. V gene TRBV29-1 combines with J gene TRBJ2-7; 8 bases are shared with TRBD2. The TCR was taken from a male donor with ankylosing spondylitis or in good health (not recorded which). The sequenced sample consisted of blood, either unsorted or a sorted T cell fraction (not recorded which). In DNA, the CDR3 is TGCAGCGCCACTAGCGGAGAGTCGATAGGATCCGAGCAGTACTTC. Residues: CSATSGESIGSEQYF.